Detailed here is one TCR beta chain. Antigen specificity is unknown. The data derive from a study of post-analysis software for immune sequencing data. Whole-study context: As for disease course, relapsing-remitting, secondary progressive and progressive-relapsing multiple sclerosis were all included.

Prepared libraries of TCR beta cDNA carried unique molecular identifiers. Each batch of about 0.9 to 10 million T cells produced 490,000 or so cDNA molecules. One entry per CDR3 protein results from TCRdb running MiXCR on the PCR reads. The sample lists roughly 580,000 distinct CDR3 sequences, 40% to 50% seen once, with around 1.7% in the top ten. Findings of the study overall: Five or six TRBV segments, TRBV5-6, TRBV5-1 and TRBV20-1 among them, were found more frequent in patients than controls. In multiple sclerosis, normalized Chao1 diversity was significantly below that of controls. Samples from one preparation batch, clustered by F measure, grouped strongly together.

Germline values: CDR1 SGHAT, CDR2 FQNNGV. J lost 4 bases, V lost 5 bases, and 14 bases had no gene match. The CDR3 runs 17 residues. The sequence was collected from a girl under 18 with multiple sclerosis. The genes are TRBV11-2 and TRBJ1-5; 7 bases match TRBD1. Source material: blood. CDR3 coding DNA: TGTGCCAGCAGCGAGACAGGGAGGATCTTGGCAAATCAGCCCCAGCATTTT. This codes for CASSETGRILANQPQHF.